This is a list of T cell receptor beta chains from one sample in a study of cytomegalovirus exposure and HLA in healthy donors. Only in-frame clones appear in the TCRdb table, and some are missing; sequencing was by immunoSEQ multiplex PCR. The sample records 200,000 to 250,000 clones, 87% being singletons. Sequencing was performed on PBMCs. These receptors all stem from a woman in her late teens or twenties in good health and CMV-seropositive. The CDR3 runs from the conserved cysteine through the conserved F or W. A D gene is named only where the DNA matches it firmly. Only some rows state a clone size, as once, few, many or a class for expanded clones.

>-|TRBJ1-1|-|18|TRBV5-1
CASSLGPFFAGGNTEAFF
TGCGCCAGCAGCTTGGGACCATTTTTCGCGGGGGGGAACACTGAAGCTTTCTTT
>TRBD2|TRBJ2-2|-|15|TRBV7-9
CASSPRGGWTGELFF
TGTGCCAGCAGCCCGCGGGGGGGATGGACCGGGGAGCTGTTTTTT
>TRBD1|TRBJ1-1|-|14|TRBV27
CASSDGQGDTEAFF
TGTGCCAGCAGTGATGGACAGGGAGACACTGAAGCTTTCTTT
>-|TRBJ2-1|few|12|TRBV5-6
CASSLGGNEQFF
TGTGCCAGCAGCTTGGGAGGCAATGAGCAGTTCTTC
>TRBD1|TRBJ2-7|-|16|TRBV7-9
CASSPPTGTGTYEQYF
TGTGCCAGCAGCCCGCCCACCGGGACAGGTACCTACGAGCAGTACTTC
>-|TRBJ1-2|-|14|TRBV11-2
CASSPFTGNYGYTF
TGTGCCAGCAGCCCCTTTACAGGGAACTATGGCTACACCTTC
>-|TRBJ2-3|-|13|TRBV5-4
CATFTQASDTQYF
TGTGCCACCTTCACCCAGGCCTCGGATACGCAGTATTTT
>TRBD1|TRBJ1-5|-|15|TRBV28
CASRPGDRNNQPQHF
TGTGCCAGCAGGCCTGGGGACAGGAACAATCAGCCCCAGCATTTT
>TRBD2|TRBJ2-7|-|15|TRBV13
CASSSLREGLYEQYF
TGTGCCAGCAGCTCCCTGCGGGAGGGCCTGTACGAGCAGTACTTC
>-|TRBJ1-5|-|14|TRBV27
CASQKNRQDQPQHF
TGTGCCAGCCAGAAAAATAGGCAGGATCAGCCCCAGCATTTT
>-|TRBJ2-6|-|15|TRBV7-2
CASSPLPSGANVLTF
TGTGCCAGCAGCCCCCTACCCTCTGGGGCCAACGTCCTGACTTTC
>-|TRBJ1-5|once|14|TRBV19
CASRPADFNQPQHF
TGTGCCAGTAGACCGGCAGACTTCAATCAGCCCCAGCATTTT
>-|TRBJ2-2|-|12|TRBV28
CASSLSTGELFF
TGTGCCAGCAGTTTGAGTACCGGGGAGCTGTTTTTT
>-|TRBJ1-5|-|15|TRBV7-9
CASSGTGIDNQPQHF
TGTGCCAGCAGCGGAACAGGTATTGATAATCAGCCCCAGCATTTT
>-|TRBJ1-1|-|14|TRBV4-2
CASSRFDRDTEAFF
TGTGCCAGCAGCCGCTTTGACCGGGACACTGAAGCTTTCTTT
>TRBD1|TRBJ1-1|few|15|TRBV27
CASTYTGERNTEAFF
TGTGCCAGCACCTATACAGGGGAGCGGAACACTGAAGCTTTCTTT
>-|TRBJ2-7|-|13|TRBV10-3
CAIILPGSGEQYF
TGTGCCATCATATTACCGGGGAGCGGCGAGCAGTACTTC
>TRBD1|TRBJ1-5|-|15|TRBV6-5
CASKLNRGAEQPQHF
TGTGCCAGCAAGTTGAACAGGGGAGCAGAACAGCCCCAGCATTTT
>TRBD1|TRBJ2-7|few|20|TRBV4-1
CASSLPPPGQGFYRSYEQYF
TGCGCCAGCAGCCTCCCCCCACCGGGACAGGGTTTCTATAGGTCCTACGAGCAGTACTTC
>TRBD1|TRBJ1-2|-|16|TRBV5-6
CASSLEGTGVPYGYTF
TGTGCCAGCAGCTTGGAGGGGACAGGGGTACCCTATGGCTACACCTTC
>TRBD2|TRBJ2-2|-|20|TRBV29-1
CSVEVRVWSGRAIRAGELFF
TGCAGCGTTGAAGTCAGGGTTTGGAGCGGGAGGGCGATACGGGCCGGGGAGCTGTTTTTT
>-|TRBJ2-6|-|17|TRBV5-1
CASSLATGRSGANVLTF
TGCGCCAGCAGCTTGGCCACAGGTCGGTCTGGGGCCAACGTCCTGACTTTC
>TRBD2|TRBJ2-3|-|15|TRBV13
CASSLSGSATDTQYF
TGTGCCAGCAGCCTCAGCGGGAGTGCGACAGATACGCAGTATTTT
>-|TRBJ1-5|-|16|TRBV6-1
CASSDRGTYLNQPQHF
TGTGCCAGCAGTGACAGGGGCACCTATCTAAATCAGCCCCAGCATTTT
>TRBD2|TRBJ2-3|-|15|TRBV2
CASIGLAEYTDTQYF
TGTGCCAGCATAGGACTAGCGGAATACACAGATACGCAGTATTTT
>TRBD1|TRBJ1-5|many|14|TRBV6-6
CASSFDRGNQPQHF
TGTGCCAGCAGTTTTGACAGGGGCAATCAGCCCCAGCATTTT
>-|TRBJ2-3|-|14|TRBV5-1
CASSWEEGTDTQYF
TGCGCCAGCAGTTGGGAGGAAGGCACAGATACGCAGTATTTT
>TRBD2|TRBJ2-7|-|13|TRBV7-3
CASSGRGGYEQYF
TGTGCCAGCAGCGGGCGGGGGGGGTACGAGCAGTACTTC
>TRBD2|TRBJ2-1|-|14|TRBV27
CASSVGLAGNEQFF
TGTGCCAGCAGTGTCGGACTAGCTGGCAATGAGCAGTTCTTC
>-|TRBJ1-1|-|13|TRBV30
CAWSVTSGTEAFF
TGTGCCTGGAGTGTTACCAGCGGCACTGAAGCTTTCTTT
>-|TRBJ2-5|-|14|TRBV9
CASGDSGLGETQYF
TGTGCCAGCGGTGATTCGGGACTGGGCGAGACCCAGTACTTC
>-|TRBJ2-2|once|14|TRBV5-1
CASRTDTNTGELFF
TGCGCCAGCAGGACTGATACGAACACCGGGGAGCTGTTTTTT
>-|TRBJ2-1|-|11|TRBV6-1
CAIRQYNEQFF
TGTGCCATCAGACAGTACAATGAGCAGTTCTTC
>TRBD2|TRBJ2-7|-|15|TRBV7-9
CASSNSGRASYEQYF
TGTGCCAGCAGCAATAGCGGGAGGGCCTCCTACGAGCAGTACTTC
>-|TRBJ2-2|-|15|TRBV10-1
CASSDERFDTGELFF
TGCGCCAGCAGTGATGAGCGGTTCGACACCGGGGAGCTGTTTTTT
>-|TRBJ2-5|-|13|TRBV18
CASSPRGLETQYF
TGTGCCAGCTCGCCCAGGGGCCTCGAGACCCAGTACTTC
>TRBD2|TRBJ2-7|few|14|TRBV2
CASRTSGIIYEQYF
TGTGCCAGCCGGACTAGCGGGATAATCTACGAGCAGTACTTC
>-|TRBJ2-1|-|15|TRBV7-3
CASSPRPGDYNEQFF
TGTGCCAGCAGCCCCCGGCCTGGAGACTACAATGAGCAGTTCTTC
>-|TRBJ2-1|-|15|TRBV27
CASSIAGRAYNEQFF
TGTGCCAGTAGTATCGCGGGGCGAGCCTACAATGAGCAGTTCTTC
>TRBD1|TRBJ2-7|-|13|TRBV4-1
CASSQETGEDLGF
TGCGCCAGCAGCCAGGAGACAGGGGAGGATTTAGGGTTC
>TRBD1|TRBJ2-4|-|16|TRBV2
CASSPDRDVAKNIQYF
TGTGCCAGCAGCCCCGACAGGGACGTAGCCAAAAACATTCAGTACTTC
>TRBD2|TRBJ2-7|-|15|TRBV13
CACTPGLAGSYEQYF
TGTGCCTGCACACCGGGGCTAGCGGGATCATACGAGCAGTACTTC
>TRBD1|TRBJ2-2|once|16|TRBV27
CASSSRFTGGIGELFF
TGTGCCAGCAGTTCAAGGTTTACAGGGGGCATCGGGGAGCTGTTTTTT
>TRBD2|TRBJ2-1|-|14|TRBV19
CASSLLAGPNEQFF
TGTGCCAGTAGTCTACTAGCGGGACCCAATGAGCAGTTCTTC
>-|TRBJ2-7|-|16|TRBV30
CAWDPDRTGTLYEQYF
TGTGCCTGGGATCCCGACAGGACGGGGACGCTCTACGAGCAGTACTTC
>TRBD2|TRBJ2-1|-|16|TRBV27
CASSLSRLAGANEQFF
TGTGCCAGCAGTTTATCTCGCCTAGCGGGAGCAAATGAGCAGTTCTTC
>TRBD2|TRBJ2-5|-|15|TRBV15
CATSRPSGRRETQYF
TGTGCCACCAGCAGACCTAGCGGGAGACGAGAGACCCAGTACTTC
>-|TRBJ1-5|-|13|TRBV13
CASSYGQGQPQHF
TGTGCCAGCAGCTACGGCCAGGGGCAGCCCCAGCATTTT
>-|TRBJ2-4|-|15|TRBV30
CAWSGVMSGKNIQYF
TGTGCCTGGAGTGGGGTAATGAGCGGAAAAAACATTCAGTACTTC
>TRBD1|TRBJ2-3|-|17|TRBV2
CASGRTGGNEGADTQYF
TGTGCCAGCGGAAGGACAGGGGGAAACGAGGGGGCAGATACGCAGTATTTT
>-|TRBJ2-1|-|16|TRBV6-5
CASSYRIYGSGNEQFF
TGTGCCAGCAGTTACCGAATATACGGGAGCGGCAATGAGCAGTTCTTC
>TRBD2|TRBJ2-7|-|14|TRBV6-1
CASSLGLGFYEQYF
TGTGCCAGCAGTCTGGGACTAGGATTCTACGAGCAGTACTTC
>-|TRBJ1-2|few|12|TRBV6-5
CASGGTGLGYTF
TGTGCCAGCGGGGGGACGGGACTTGGCTACACCTTC
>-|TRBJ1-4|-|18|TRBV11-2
CASSLDRWGTATNEKLFF
TGTGCCAGCAGCTTAGATCGGTGGGGGACTGCAACTAATGAAAAACTGTTTTTT